This TCR beta chain was obtained from a study of shared clonotypes between healthy human individuals (dated by TCRdb to 2020 to 2022). The study in broad terms: The cohort comprised a couple of women and three men aged 18 to 49 years. For each donor, CD4 naive and CD4 memory were each given three plates, CD8 naive was given two plates, and CD8 memory was given one plate. Blood TCR repertoires of a handful of healthy adults were deeply sequenced to estimate repertoire size and the extent of clonotype sharing between individuals. Different laboratories and diverse techniques were used to prepare libraries and sequence TCR repertoires, to increase sequencing depth and limit assay-specific biases. Per donor, leukapheresis produced somewhere between about 0.94 and 8.9 billion PBMCs.

The germline V and J ends show losses of 0 bases and 6 bases respectively, and no gene match explains 11 bases of the junction. From a lookup of the germline V gene, CDR1 and CDR2 are SGHRS and YFSETQ. The CDR3 numbers 17 residues from cysteine through phenylalanine. The sequence is cut down to CDR3 DNA, 51 bases in frame from base 1. Using the deep immunoSEQ assay, multiplex PCR amplified TCR CDR3 regions from genomic DNA. Genomic DNA extracted from each cell subset was distributed evenly over all wells of several immunoSEQ 96-well plates, and each plate served as one replicate. For sorted subsets, each replicate PCR was loaded with 200 ng genomic DNA, equivalent to 25,000 to 30,000 T cell genomes. The purified libraries were quantified using a Qubit 3.0 fluorometer, sized with a Bioanalyzer 2100, and then quantified again using the KAPA Library Quantification kit. Every immunoSEQ 96-well plate was sequenced on a dedicated single-read 150-cycle Illumina NextSeq 550 flow cell. Concerning the study's data processing: Because the immunoSEQ output held only junctional sequences and lacked quality scores, the filtering could not match the filtering applied to full-length reads. To assign V/J genes and CDR3, sequences were annotated against IMGT germline references using PyIR, a Python wrapper for IgBLAST v1.9. Reads with weak V/J assignments (E-value above 1e-6), missing CDR3, stop codons, out-of-frame junctions, or ambiguous translated residues were removed. V3J clonotypes were defined as sequences sharing the same inferred V gene, J gene, and CDR3 amino acid sequence. Percentage overlap between repertoires was calculated by dividing the number of shared unique clonotypes by the size of the smaller repertoire. Repertoire richness was assessed with RTK rarefaction, the Chao1 estimator, and Recon v2.1 estimates of unobserved clonotypes. Generation probabilities were computed with OLGA for all TCRbeta clonotypes obtained by the gDNA method from four donors. The source is immuneACCESS, and TCRdb retained only in-frame sequences with V and J called. Part of the clones is not carried over; for the studies checked, unresolved V genes explain less than half of this, and the remainder is unexplained. That table is the source of V, J and clone size, and D and trimming were worked out from the DNA. The sample table records 2 million to 3 million clones; 90% to 95% of these occur just once. The ten largest clones take up 0.35% to 0.45% of the sample.

On the study overall, not on this receptor specifically: Across a handful of donors, about 5% of naive CD4, approximately 3.6% of naive CD8, roughly 2.2% of memory CD4, and around 0.4% of memory CD8 clonotypes were shared. Sampling was restricted to blood, and TCR repertoires in tissue are likely to differ from TCR repertoires in blood. Pairwise subsampling indicated that sequencing depth was expected to affect the degree of clonotype sharing among donors. Rarefaction of sorted-subset datasets indicated incomplete sequencing despite the large sequencing depth. Estimated clonotype richness was generally larger for naive than for memory subsets. Higher generation probabilities were observed for clonotypes shared by all four sorted-subset donors than for non-shared clonotypes. Because the study included a small number of donors, the genetic and exposure-history diversity represented was limited.

In the case of this clone: Its antigen remains undetermined. It has no much larger one-base neighbor in the sample; base qualities were not kept.

Healthy HIV-negative adults with no recently reported acute infections or vaccinations were included as donors. Every donor was a Caucasian adult residing in Nashville, Tennessee, USA. CD4+ T cells were enriched by magnetic negative selection; naive cells were then positively selected on CD45RA, and the negative fraction formed the memory subset. After blood collection by leukapheresis, PBMCs were isolated using Ficoll-Histopaque density gradient centrifugation and then cryopreserved in the vapor phase of liquid nitrogen. Purity and quantity of every magnetically sorted T cell population were checked by analytical flow cytometry. Each sorted fraction had its genomic DNA isolated and then quantified by UV absorbance on a Nanodrop 2000c.

Sequencing was carried out using naive CD4+ T cells from PBMCs. What the cell subset or site label conveys for this sample: CD45RA+ positively selected. The chain couples TRBV5-1 to TRBJ2-2, with TRBD1 matching 7 junction bases. This receptor was identified in a man aged 18 to 29 in good health. Some clones in this sample may be carry-over from other donors' samples. The CDR3 protein sequence reads: CASSLEVVGGSPGELFF. The DNA sequence reads TGCGCCAGCAGCTTGGAGGTGGTAGGGGGCTCCCCCGGGGAGCTGTTTTTT.